These 28 T cell receptor beta chains were all obtained from the same sample, sequenced in a study of blood T cell repertoires in COVID-19. This table comes from immunoSEQ multiplex PCR, and its TCRdb copy is limited to in-frame clones, with some not included. Here the sample spans 200,000 to 250,000 clones, around 82% being singletons. Sequencing used peripheral blood. Receptors were obtained from a woman in her sixties or seventies with acute or convalescent COVID-19.

The chain has TRBV5-1 and TRBJ2-2, with 14 bases identical to TRBD2. The CDR3 covers 17 residues. With 4 bases clipped from V and 1 base from J, the junction kept 3 bases outside the gene matches. CDR1 and CDR2 (germline): SGHRS, YFSETQ. The DNA of the CDR3 is TGCGCCAGCAGCCCCGGACTAGCGGGGGGGAACACCGGGGAGCTGTTTTTT. Translation: CASSPGLAGGNTGELFF.

This clone occurred a few times. The V gene is TRBV10-3, the J gene TRBJ2-2, with 10 bases aligning to TRBD1. The germline V gene has CDR1 ENHRY and CDR2 SYGVKD. The V gene end was trimmed by 5 bases and the J gene end by 4 bases; junction bases not matched to a gene: 4. This CDR3 contains 15 residues. The DNA of the CDR3 is TGTGCCATCAGTACGACAGGGGGCCTCACCGGGGAGCTGTTTTTT. Its translation is CAISTTGGLTGELFF.

The genes are TRBV5-1 and TRBJ2-3; TRBD1 is a possible D gene (6 bases). The CDR3 is 15 amino acids. Trimming took 2 bases from V and 2 from J, leaving 12 bases between them. Germline-derived CDR1 and CDR2 are SGHRS and YFSETQ. The CDR3 DNA reads as TGCGCCAGCAGCTTCCGGGACACAGACACAGATACGCAGTATTTT. Protein sequence: CASSFRDTDTDTQYF.

The gene calls are TRBV5-1 and TRBJ2-7; 10 bases align to TRBD1. The CDR3 has 14 residues. CDR1 and CDR2 from the germline V gene are SGHRS and YFSETQ. Losses at the gene ends were 1 base for V and 9 bases for J; bases not matched to a gene: 7. CDR3 region: CASSLRQGASVQYF. The CDR3 DNA sequence: TGCGCCAGCAGCTTGAGACAGGGGGCCAGCGTGCAGTACTTC. Filled out from reference TRBV5-1 and TRBJ2-7, the complete variable domain reads KAGVTQTPRYLIKTRGQQVTLSCSPISGHRSVSWYQQTPGQGLQFLFEYFSETQRNKGNFPGRFSGRQFSNSRSEMNVSTLELGDSALYLCASSLRQGASVQYFGPGTRLTVT.

This chain connects TRBV4-1 to TRBJ2-1; 11 nucleotides line up with TRBD2. Germline V gene sequence: CDR1 MGHRA, CDR2 YSYEKL. J gave up 16 bases and V 0 bases, and 8 bases lay outside the gene matches. This CDR3 contains 14 residues. CDR3: CASSQDPYGTSGFF. The DNA of the CDR3 is TGCGCCAGCAGCCAAGATCCCTATGGGACTAGCGGATTCTTC.

The V call is TRBV6-2 or TRBV6-3, the J call TRBJ2-7, with 7 bases matching TRBD1. The CDR3 consists of 14 residues. The germline gives CDR1 MNHEY, CDR2 SVGEGT. V gave up 2 bases and J gave up 1 base; unmatched junction bases: 2. CDR3 bases: TGTGCCAGCAGTTACCTGGGACAGTCCTACGAGCAGTACTTC. Translated, it gives CASSYLGQSYEQYF.

The chain links TRBV19 to TRBJ2-2; TRBD1 matches at 10 bases. Per germline, CDR1 LNHDA and CDR2 SQIVND (reference sequence). The V segment lost 6 bases and the J segment 6 bases; nucleotides outside the gene matches: 7. The CDR3 has 15 residues. The CDR3 spells CASRPWDRGSGELFF. CDR3 in DNA: TGTGCCAGTAGGCCCTGGGACAGGGGATCCGGGGAGCTGTTTTTT.

The chain recombines TRBV19 with TRBJ2-7, with 9 positions matching TRBD1. This CDR3 has 15 amino acids. V trimming: 7 bases; J trimming: 2 bases; junction bases outside the gene matches: 9. The germline V gene encodes CDR1 LNHDA and CDR2 SQIVND (reference sequence). The CDR3 DNA reads as TGTGCCAGTACCATGGGACAGGGCCAACCCTACGAGCAGTACTTC. Amino acids: CASTMGQGQPYEQYF.

This clone was recorded a few times. V is TRBV6-1 and J is TRBJ2-7; 10 bases match TRBD1. The V and J ends lost 2 bases and 6 bases, in that order; junction bases with no gene match: 7. The CDR3 totals 15 residues. The germline V gene encodes CDR1 MNHNS and CDR2 SASEGT. CDR3: CASSEPGTGVIEQYF. The CDR3 DNA reads as TGTGCCAGCAGTGAACCCGGGACAGGGGTTATCGAGCAGTACTTC.

This clone was seen a single time. This rearrangement joins TRBV20-1 to TRBJ2-7, with D maybe TRBD2 (5 bases). The CDR3 loop spans 11 amino acids. Germline CDR1 DFQATT, CDR2 SNEGSKA (reference sequence). The V and J ends lost 4 bases and 2 bases respectively, with 6 bases between them. The CDR3 DNA sequence: TGCAGTGCTACCGGGACCTACGAGCAGTACTTC. This codes for CSATGTYEQYF.

A note on this clone: This CDR3 is also generated by other DNA sequences in the sample. The chain combines TRBV4-3 with TRBJ2-5; 13 nucleotides agree with TRBD2. The trim removed 1 base at V and 4 bases at J, leaving 3 bases unmatched. The CDR3 runs to 16 residues. Germline assignment: CDR1 LGHNA and CDR2 YSLEER. For the CDR3, the DNA is TGCGCCAGCAGCCAAGGACTAGCGGGGGGTGGAGAGACCCAGTACTTC. Translation: CASSQGLAGGGETQYF.

This clone showed up just a few times. The gene calls are TRBV6-5 and TRBJ1-2; TRBD1 matches at 8 bases. The CDR3 loop spans 15 amino acids. V gave up 0 bases and J gave up 1 base; unmatched junction bases: 1. Germline loops: CDR1 MNHEY, CDR2 SVGAGI. The CDR3 nucleotides are TGTGCCAGCAGTTACTCAGGACAGGGTAACTATGGCTACACCTTC. Its protein is CASSYSGQGNYGYTF.

The CDR3 DNA is TGTGCCAGCAGCGAAGGGGCGGGGGGACAGACCCAGTACTTC. Amino acid sequence: CASSEGAGGQTQYF. The gene calls are TRBV7-3 and TRBJ2-5; TRBD2 matches 8 bases. Germline CDR1 reads SGHTA; CDR2 reads FQGTGA. The ends lost 5 bases at V and 6 bases at J; junction bases unmatched: 8. CDR3 length equals 14 residues.

The count of this clone is one. The V and J genes are TRBV28 and TRBJ1-3, with D possibly being TRBD1 (6 bases). Germline values: CDR1 MDHEN, CDR2 SYDVKM. The germline V and J ends were trimmed by 7 bases and 4 bases, with 17 bases remaining between them. The CDR3 is 15 amino acids. The CDR3: CASIFSGGSGNTIYF. Written as DNA, the CDR3 is TGTGCCAGCATCTTTTCGGGGGGCAGCGGAAACACCATATATTTT.

The chain links TRBV7-9 to TRBJ1-6; 8 bases match TRBD1. The CDR3 extends over 14 amino acids. After removal of 5 bases from V and 10 bases from J, the junction contained 7 bases not matched to a gene. Germline CDR1 and CDR2: SEHNR and FQNEAQ (reference sequence). CDR3 DNA sequence: TGTGCCAGCAGCACCGGACAGGGCAGCTCACCCCTCCACTTT. Translation gives CASSTGQGSSPLHF.

This sequence joins TRBV7-3 and TRBJ2-3, with 10 bases aligning to TRBD2. The germline gives CDR1 SGHTA, CDR2 FQGTGA. J lost 7 bases, V lost 5 bases, and 6 bases had no gene match. The CDR3 spans 14 residues. As DNA, the CDR3 is TGTGCCAGCAGCCTAAGCGGGGGGGCTAATACGCAGTATTTT. It is translated as CASSLSGGANTQYF.

The chain uses TRBV29-1 and TRBJ2-5, with D maybe TRBD2 (5 bases). The CDR3 sequence is 14 residues long. Trimming left V 3 bases short and J 2 bases short, with 13 bases between. Germline V lookup: CDR1 SQVTM, CDR2 ANQGSEA. The CDR3 region is CSVDSSRGQETQYF. CDR3 in DNA: TGCAGCGTTGATTCCTCCCGGGGACAAGAGACCCAGTACTTC.

The chain employs TRBV7-3 and TRBJ2-3; TRBD2 matches 15 bases. The ends lost 1 base at V and 7 bases at J; junction bases unmatched: 3. CDR1 is SGHTA and CDR2 is FQGTGA in the germline V gene. This CDR3 has 16 amino acids. The chain's CDR3 is CASSLMGTSGGNTQYF. The CDR3 nucleotides are TGTGCCAGCAGCTTAATGGGGACTAGCGGGGGGAATACGCAGTATTTT.

The genes are TRBV3-1 (or the pseudogene TRBV3-2) and TRBJ1-4; 9 nucleotides match TRBD1. In germline, CDR1 is LGHDT, CDR2 YNNKEL (reference sequence). This CDR3 is built from 14 residues. The junction had 7 bases not matched to a gene; V was cut back by 6 bases and J by 8 bases. This chain's CDR3 is CASRGQGGPEKLFF. CDR3 sequence (DNA): TGTGCCAGCAGGGGACAGGGAGGGCCAGAAAAACTGTTTTTT.

This clone occurred a few times. This sequence joins TRBV9 and TRBJ1-2; D is unclear. V shed 5 bases and J shed 8 bases, with 16 bases lying between them. This CDR3 region has 13 residues. CDR1 is SGDLS and CDR2 is YYNGEE in the germline V gene. CDR3 coding DNA: TGTGCCAGCAGACGATCCGGGGTATTGGGCTACACCTTC. Residues: CASRRSGVLGYTF.

This chain links TRBV30 with TRBJ2-3; D is undetermined. The CDR3 contains 13 residues. Trimming left V 4 bases short and J 0 bases short, with 8 bases between. Germline CDR1 is GTSNPN and CDR2 is SVGIG (reference sequence). The CDR3 protein is CAWTRDSTDTQYF. CDR3 DNA sequence: TGTGCCTGGACTAGAGATAGCACAGATACGCAGTATTTT.

The V gene is TRBV5-6, the J gene TRBJ2-7; D might be TRBD2 (5 bases). Between the trimmed V and J ends, which lost 3 bases and 3 bases, there was a span of 10 bases. Germline lookup yields CDR1 SGHDT and CDR2 YYEEEE. This CDR3 has 13 residues. CDR3 DNA sequence: TGTGCCAGCAGCTCCTACGGGGACTACGAGCAGTACGTC. Translated: CASSSYGDYEQYV.

The chain has TRBV6-5 and TRBJ1-1; unclear D gene. CDR3 length: 15 residues. V was trimmed by 5 bases and J by 4 bases, leaving 17 bases between them. Germline V CDR1 and CDR2: MNHEY, SVGAGI. CDR3 DNA: TGTGCCAGCAGTCAAAGTCTTTCGGGGATCACTGAAGCTTTCTTT. Translation gives CASSQSLSGITEAFF.

The chain uses TRBV7-3 and TRBJ2-1; 7 nucleotides align to TRBD1. CDR1 and CDR2 from the germline V gene are SGHTA and FQGTGA. The CDR3 has 17 amino acids. J was trimmed by 4 bases and V by 4 bases; bases with no gene match: 13. DNA for the CDR3: TGTGCCAGCAGCTCGACCTCCGGGACCAGGGGGTACAATGAGCAGTTCTTC. This sequence encodes CASSSTSGTRGYNEQFF.

The V call is TRBV5-6, the J call TRBJ2-2; TRBD1 matches 8 bases. The germline V gene has CDR1 SGHDT and CDR2 YYEEEE. This CDR3 is 15 amino acids long. The V segment lost 2 bases and the J segment 6 bases; nucleotides outside the gene matches: 6. CDR3 nucleotides: TGTGCCAGCAGCTTCAAGGACAGGGTCGCCGGGGAGCTGTTTTTT. Protein product: CASSFKDRVAGELFF.

J is TRBJ2-7 and V is TRBV4-2, with 12 bases lining up with TRBD2. The CDR3 loop spans 20 amino acids. Germline trimming cut 0 bases from V and 2 bases from J; bases unmatched to any gene: 14. Germline V lookup: CDR1 LGHNA, CDR2 YNFKEQ. Here the CDR3 reads CASSQERPQRLAGGPYEQYV. Written as DNA, the CDR3 is TGTGCCAGCAGCCAAGAGAGACCCCAACGGCTAGCGGGGGGGCCCTACGAGCAGTACGTC.

The CDR3 DNA reads TGTGCCAGCAGTGACCCCAGGGGACCCAATCAGCCCCAGCATTTT. Its translation: CASSDPRGPNQPQHF. V and J are TRBV6-1 and TRBJ1-5; D is perhaps TRBD1 (6 bases). Germline loops: CDR1 MNHNS, CDR2 SASEGT. Deletions cut 3 bases from V and 3 bases from J, with 12 bases between. This CDR3 contains 15 residues.

V and J are TRBV9 and TRBJ2-7; the D gene is possibly TRBD2 (6 bases). V shed 4 bases and J shed 2 bases, with 19 bases lying between them. This CDR3 has 16 amino acids. The germline V gene has CDR1 SGDLS and CDR2 YYNGEE. The CDR3 region is CASSPEGGKGPYEQYF. In DNA form, the CDR3 reads TGTGCCAGCAGCCCGGAGGGCGGGAAAGGACCCTACGAGCAGTACTTC. Combining the CDR3 with reference TRBV9 and TRBJ2-7 gives the whole variable domain DSGVTQTPKHLITATGQRVTLRCSPRSGDLSVYWYQQSLDQGLQFLIQYYNGEERAKGNILERFSAQQFPDLHSELNLSSLELGDSALYFCASSPEGGKGPYEQYFGPGTRLTVT.